A selection of T cell receptor beta chains follows, all from one sample in a study of cytomegalovirus exposure and HLA in healthy donors. Method: immunoSEQ multiplex PCR; TCRdb's copy keeps in-frame clones and lacks some. In the table there are roughly 130,000 clones, roughly 77% of which are singletons. The sequencing sample was made of PBMCs. These TCRs come from a female donor in good health and CMV-seronegative. The CDR3 runs from the conserved cysteine through the conserved F or W. Each record gives: CDR3 DNA, CDR3 protein, D gene, V gene, J gene, CDR3 length, clone size. A D gene is named only where the DNA matches it firmly. Rows may omit the clone size; those that give it use once, few, many or a size class.

CDR3nt: TGTGCCAGCAGCTTAAAAGCCGGGACTAGTGTGACAGATACGCAGTATTTT; CDR3aa: CASSLKAGTSVTDTQYF; d_gene: TRBD2; v_gene: TRBV7-8; j_gene: TRBJ2-3; len: 17; abundance: .
CDR3nt: TGCAGCGTTGAAGATCTTCTGGGCTACACCTTC; CDR3aa: CSVEDLLGYTF; d_gene: .; v_gene: TRBV29-1; j_gene: TRBJ1-2; len: 11; abundance: .
CDR3nt: TGTGCCAGCAGCGTCACCGGACATGTGGACGAGCAGTACTTC; CDR3aa: CASSVTGHVDEQYF; d_gene: .; v_gene: TRBV9; j_gene: TRBJ2-7; len: 14; abundance: .
CDR3nt: TGCGCCAGCAGCTTGGTGACGGGACTAGCGGGAATATATAATGAGCAGTTCTTC; CDR3aa: CASSLVTGLAGIYNEQFF; d_gene: TRBD2; v_gene: TRBV5-1; j_gene: TRBJ2-1; len: 18; abundance: .
CDR3nt: TGTGCCACCAGCAGAGATATCCAGGCAGAGCAGCCCCAGCATTTT; CDR3aa: CATSRDIQAEQPQHF; d_gene: .; v_gene: TRBV15; j_gene: TRBJ1-5; len: 15; abundance: .
CDR3nt: TGTGCCTGGACGCCAGGACAGGGCTACTCCTACGAGCAGTACTTC; CDR3aa: CAWTPGQGYSYEQYF; d_gene: TRBD1; v_gene: TRBV30; j_gene: TRBJ2-7; len: 15; abundance: .
CDR3nt: TGCAGCGAAATACAGGGTTTGAACACTGAAGCTTTCTTT; CDR3aa: CSEIQGLNTEAFF; d_gene: .; v_gene: TRBV29-1; j_gene: TRBJ1-1; len: 13; abundance: .
CDR3nt: TGCGCCAGCAGCCAAGTTATTACAGGGGCGCCCCAGCATTTT; CDR3aa: CASSQVITGAPQHF; d_gene: TRBD1; v_gene: TRBV4-3; j_gene: TRBJ1-5; len: 14; abundance: .
CDR3nt: TGTGCCAGCAGCGACCAGACGACAGGGTGGGACTATGGCTACACCTTC; CDR3aa: CASSDQTTGWDYGYTF; d_gene: TRBD1; v_gene: TRBV5-6; j_gene: TRBJ1-2; len: 16; abundance: few
CDR3nt: TGTGCCAGCAGCGGAATAGCGGGGGCTAGCACAGATACGCAGTATTTT; CDR3aa: CASSGIAGASTDTQYF; d_gene: TRBD2; v_gene: TRBV5-6; j_gene: TRBJ2-3; len: 16; abundance: once